This entry lists 5 T cell receptor beta chains sequenced from one sample in a study of control samples from healthy donors and cancer patients. Profiling relied on immunoSEQ multiplex PCR, and the TCRdb table lists in-frame clones only, not all of them. The sample shows 100,000 to 150,000 clones, over 85% of them seen only once. The sequencing input was PBMCs. These receptors all stem from a man in his forties or fifties with head and neck cancer.

The chain combines TRBV29-1 with TRBJ1-4; D ambiguous. The V and J ends lost 5 bases and 0 bases respectively, with 16 bases between them. This CDR3 comprises 16 residues. Per the germline V gene, CDR1 is SQVTM and CDR2 is ANQGSEA. Here the CDR3 reads CSVSGRVDATNEKLFF. Written as DNA, the CDR3 is TGCAGCGTTTCAGGCCGGGTGGATGCAACTAATGAAAAACTGTTTTTT.

The table lists this clone with a few counts. The chain carries TRBV5-1 and TRBJ1-1, with TRBD1 matching over 7 bases. CDR1 and CDR2 (germline): SGHRS, YFSETQ. The CDR3 is made up of 13 amino acids. Unmatched junction bases numbered 7, after V lost 3 bases and J lost 8 bases. CDR3: CASSWDPQGEAFF. CDR3 nucleotides: TGCGCCAGCAGCTGGGATCCACAGGGGGAAGCTTTCTTT.

V is TRBV5-4 and J is TRBJ1-6; D is unclear. CDR1 is SGHNT and CDR2 is YYREEE in the germline V gene (reference sequence). This CDR3 contains 14 residues. V lost 0 bases to trimming and J lost 6 bases, with 7 bases between them. The DNA for the CDR3 is TGTGCCAGCAGCTTGGACAGCTTTAATTCACCCCTCCACTTT. It specifies CASSLDSFNSPLHF.

This chain connects TRBV2 to TRBJ2-2, with a weak D call TRBD2 (5 bases). This CDR3 contains 11 residues. The germline CDR1 and CDR2 sequences are SNHLY and FYNNEI. This chain's CDR3 is CASGVVGELFF. The CDR3 nucleotides are TGTGCGTCCGGGGTTGTCGGGGAGCTGTTTTTT.

V is TRBV7-2 and J is TRBJ1-2; D not resolved. V lost 2 bases, J lost 8 bases, and 12 bases lay in between. CDR1 is SGHTA, CDR2 FQGNSA, per germline. There are 13 residues in the CDR3. The CDR3 region is CASSLLVGEGYTF. CDR3 nucleotide sequence: TGTGCCAGCAGCTTATTAGTTGGAGAAGGCTACACCTTC. Full variable domain (remainder filled in from reference TRBV7-2 and TRBJ1-2): GAGVSQSPSNKVTEKGKDVELRCDPISGHTALYWYRQSLGQGLEFLIYFQGNSAPDKSGLPSDRFSAERTGGSVSTLTIQRTQQEDSAVYLCASSLLVGEGYTFGSGTRLTVV.